This T cell receptor (beta chain) came from a study of graft-versus-host responses after intestinal transplantation. Study at large: Anti-thymocyte globulin induction preceded two to four years of tacrolimus and steroid maintenance in all recipients.

Clones were sequenced by immunoSEQ multiplex PCR, and TCRdb holds only the in-frame ones, with some missing. The sample shows 11,000 to 15,000 clones, 35% of them seen only once. Stimulators, 200,000 irradiated and violet-dye-labeled cells, were plated with 200,000 CFSE-labeled responder cells. Dividing CFSE-low CD3+CD4+ and CD3+CD8+ responders were isolated by sorting after the reaction. The clonotype was recovered from a human patient who received an intestinal transplant. The sequenced sample was alloreactive CD8+ T cells from a mixed lymphocyte reaction culture, obtained before intestinal transplant. Subset indicated: CFSE-low proliferating T cells sorted from roughly 6-day pre-transplant mixed lymphocyte reaction (GvH or HvG direction).

This CDR3 reads CAPSPAAPWELFF. The DNA for the CDR3 is TGTGCCCCCTCCCCCGCGGCGCCATGGGAGCTGTTTTTT. This chain links TRBV6-5 with TRBJ2-2; D ambiguous. CDR3 length: 13 residues. The V and J ends lost 11 bases and 9 bases respectively, with 19 bases between them. The germline V gene encodes CDR1 MNHEY and CDR2 SVGAGI.